One sample yielded the 25 T cell receptor beta chains listed below, sequenced in a study of monozygotic twins with inflammatory bowel disease. Each CDR3 protein gets one entry in TCRdb, which reprocessed the 5' RACE reads and gives no DNA. This table lists over 110,000 distinct CDR3 sequences. Sequencing was carried out using blood. The source of these receptors is a human donor with ulcerative colitis or Crohn's disease, or a healthy co-twin of an affected twin (not recorded which).

The V and J genes are TRBV12-3 or TRBV12-4 and TRBJ2-7; absent DNA, TCRdb's TRBD1 call cannot be checked. CDR3 length equals 15 residues. CDR3 residues: CASRLAGTGGYEQYF.

The chain uses TRBV7-9 and TRBJ1-2; TCRdb's assignment of TRBD1 cannot be checked, as there is no DNA. CDR1 is SEHNR and CDR2 is FQNEAQ in the germline V gene (reference sequence). The CDR3 covers 12 residues. The CDR3 sequence: CASSPHGGGYTF.

The chain carries TRBV9 and TRBJ1-1; TCRdb gives TRBD1 as the D gene, but with no DNA this cannot be confirmed. The CDR3 spans 14 residues. Looked up from germline, CDR1 is SGDLS and CDR2 is YYNGEE. CDR3 loop: CASSPPGAGAEAFF.

The rearrangement links TRBV20-1 to TRBJ1-1; TCRdb indicates TRBD1, and absent DNA this call remains unverified. The CDR3 totals 17 residues. Germline V gene sequence: CDR1 DFQATT, CDR2 SNEGSKA (reference sequence). The CDR3 protein is CSARTGIGGSMNTEAFF.

V and J are TRBV7-2 and TRBJ2-1. This CDR3 contains 12 residues. CDR1 is SGHTA, CDR2 FQGNSA, per germline. This CDR3 is CASSLARDGEFF.

The chain combines TRBV10-3 with TRBJ2-3; no DNA is available, so the TRBD1 call from TCRdb remains unchecked. This CDR3 is built from 19 residues. Germline loops: CDR1 ENHRY, CDR2 SYGVKD. The CDR3: CAISVFVARTAPSTDTQYF.

The gene calls are TRBV11-1 and TRBJ1-6; as DNA is missing, the TRBD1 call by TCRdb cannot be tested. This CDR3 is 15 amino acids long. CDR1 and CDR2 from the germline V gene are SGHAT and FQDESV (reference sequence). The chain's CDR3 is CTSSLEGHNNSPLHF.

The CDR3 reads CASRAWGRKTHYGYTF. V usage is TRBV5-6 and J usage is TRBJ1-2; TCRdb proposes TRBD1, but this gene call is untestable without DNA. Germline lookup yields CDR1 SGHDT and CDR2 YYEEEE. The CDR3 covers 16 residues.

The gene calls are TRBV7-8 and TRBJ2-5; the TRBD2 assignment by TCRdb is unverifiable without DNA. Germline loops: CDR1 SGHVS, CDR2 FQNEAQ. The CDR3 has 17 residues. CDR3 residues: CASSLIQRAGRQETQYF.

The CDR3 protein is CASSETPTGSTGREQFF. V usage is TRBV6-1 and J usage is TRBJ2-1; TCRdb calls TRBD1, which cannot be checked without DNA. Germline-derived CDR1 and CDR2 are MNHNS and SASEGT. This CDR3 has 17 amino acids.

This CDR3 is CASSPGTGAFGYEQYF. The chain links TRBV7-9 to TRBJ2-7; TCRdb's assignment of TRBD1 cannot be checked, as there is no DNA. Germline CDR1 reads SEHNR; CDR2 reads FQNEAQ (reference sequence). The length of the CDR3 is 16 residues.

V and J are TRBV5-1 and TRBJ2-3. The CDR3 consists of 13 residues. Germline V gene lookup returns CDR1 SGHRS and CDR2 YFSETQ. CDR3 protein: CASSQAPTDTQYF.

The chain links TRBV5-4 to TRBJ1-1. CDR1 and CDR2 from the germline V gene are SGHNT and YYREEE (reference sequence). The length of the CDR3 is 14 residues. The CDR3 region is CASTRGATNTEAFF.

The CDR3 sequence: CSAPIRDPEAFF. The chain is built from TRBV20-1 and TRBJ1-1. Per the germline V gene, CDR1 is DFQATT and CDR2 is SNEGSKA (reference sequence). The CDR3 has 12 residues.

The V and J genes are TRBV25-1 and TRBJ2-5. The germline V gene has CDR1 MGHDK and CDR2 SYGVNS. The CDR3 runs 11 residues. CDR3 protein: CASSDEETQYF.

The chain uses TRBV18 and TRBJ1-6; no DNA is available, so the TRBD1 call from TCRdb remains unchecked. In germline, CDR1 is KGHSH, CDR2 LQKENI. The CDR3 is 17 amino acids. The CDR3: CASSPILVVQDNSPLHF.

The rearrangement links TRBV7-2 to TRBJ2-7. CDR1 and CDR2 (germline): SGHTA, FQGNSA. The length of the CDR3 is 14 residues. The CDR3 loop reads CASSLERGSYEQYF.

V gene TRBV7-3 combines with J gene TRBJ2-2. This CDR3 contains 13 residues. Germline V gene data show CDR1 as SGHTA and CDR2 as FQGTGA. The CDR3: CASSYQSTGELFF. The entire variable domain, with the rest obtained from reference TRBV7-3 and TRBJ2-2, is as follows: GAGVSQTPSNKVTEKGKYVELRCDPISGHTALYWYRQSLGQGPEFLIYFQGTGAADDSGLPNDRFFAVRPEGSVSTLKIQRTERGDSAVYLCASSYQSTGELFFGEGSRLTVL.

This chain uses TRBV6-1 with TRBJ2-3; TCRdb selects TRBD2, and the lack of DNA leaves this call unchecked. In germline, CDR1 is MNHNS, CDR2 SASEGT. This CDR3 has 14 amino acids. The CDR3 loop is CASNPGLTTDTQYF.

The chain is built from TRBV28 and TRBJ2-1; the TCRdb D gene call, TRBD2, has no DNA to confirm it. The length of the CDR3 is 16 residues. Germline V lookup: CDR1 MDHEN, CDR2 SYDVKM. CDR3 amino acids: CASSPGLAGENNEQFF.

The chain has TRBV19 and TRBJ1-2; as DNA is missing, the TRBD1 call by TCRdb cannot be tested. Germline V gene sequence: CDR1 LNHDA, CDR2 SQIVND (reference sequence). This CDR3 contains 11 residues. CDR3 protein: CASRDRDGYTF.

The chain couples TRBV6-1 to TRBJ2-7; TCRdb names TRBD2, which stays unverified in the absence of DNA. CDR3 length equals 15 residues. The germline gives CDR1 MNHNS, CDR2 SASEGT. CDR3 in amino acids: CASSPRSGGDYEQYF.

This rearrangement joins TRBV11-2 to TRBJ2-2; TCRdb's assignment of TRBD2 cannot be checked, as there is no DNA. Germline values: CDR1 SGHAT, CDR2 FQNNGV. The CDR3 is made up of 18 amino acids. This chain's CDR3 is CASSPRLGSGVNTGELFF.

The genes are TRBV25-1 and TRBJ2-5; TCRdb returns TRBD1, unconfirmable since there is no DNA. CDR3 length: 16 amino acids. Looked up from germline, CDR1 is MGHDK and CDR2 is SYGVNS. The CDR3 spells CASSETGTDYQETQYF.

CDR3: CASILGWSYEQYF. The chain couples TRBV12-3 or TRBV12-4 to TRBJ2-7. The CDR3 covers 13 residues.